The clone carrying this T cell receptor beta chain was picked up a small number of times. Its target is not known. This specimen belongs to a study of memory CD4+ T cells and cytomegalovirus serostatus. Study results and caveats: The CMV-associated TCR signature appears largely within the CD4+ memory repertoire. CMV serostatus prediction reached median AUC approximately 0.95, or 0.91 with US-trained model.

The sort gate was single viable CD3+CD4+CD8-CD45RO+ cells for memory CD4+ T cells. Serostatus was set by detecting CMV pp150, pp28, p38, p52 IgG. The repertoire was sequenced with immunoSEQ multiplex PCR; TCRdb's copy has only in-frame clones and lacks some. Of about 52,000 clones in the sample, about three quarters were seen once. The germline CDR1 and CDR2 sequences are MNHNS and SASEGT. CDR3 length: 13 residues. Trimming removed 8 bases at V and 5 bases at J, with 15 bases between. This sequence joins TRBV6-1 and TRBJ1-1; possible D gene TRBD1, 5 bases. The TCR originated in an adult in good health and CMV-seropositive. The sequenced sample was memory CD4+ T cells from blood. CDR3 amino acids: CASGLGRGTEAFF. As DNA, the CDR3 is TGTGCCAGCGGGCTGGGAAGGGGAACTGAAGCTTTCTTT.